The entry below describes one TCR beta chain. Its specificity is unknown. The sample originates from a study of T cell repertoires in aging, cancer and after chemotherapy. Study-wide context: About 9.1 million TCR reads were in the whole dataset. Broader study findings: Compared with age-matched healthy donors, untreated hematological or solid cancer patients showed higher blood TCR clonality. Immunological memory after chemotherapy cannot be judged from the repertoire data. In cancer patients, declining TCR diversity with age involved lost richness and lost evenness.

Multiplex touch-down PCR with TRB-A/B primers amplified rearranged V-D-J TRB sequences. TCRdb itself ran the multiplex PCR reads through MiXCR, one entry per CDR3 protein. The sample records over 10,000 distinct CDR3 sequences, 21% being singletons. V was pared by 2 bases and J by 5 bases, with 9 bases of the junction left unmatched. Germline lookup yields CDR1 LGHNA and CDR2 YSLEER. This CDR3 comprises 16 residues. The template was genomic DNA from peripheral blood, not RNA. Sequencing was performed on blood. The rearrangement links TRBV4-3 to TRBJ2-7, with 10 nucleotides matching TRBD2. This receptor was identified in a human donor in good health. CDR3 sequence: CASSQQLAGEAHEQYF. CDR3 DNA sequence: TGCGCCAGCAGCCAACAGCTAGCGGGGGAGGCCCACGAGCAGTACTTC.